The T cell receptor beta chain under discussion was sequenced for a study of blood T cell repertoires in COVID-19. Whole-study context: COVID-19 samples, acute and convalescent, were from the United States, Italy and Spain.

The protocol was immunoSEQ multiplex PCR, while the TCRdb copy is restricted to in-frame clones and leaves out a portion. The data show around 140,000 clones, 87% seen once. Trimming pared 0 bases from V and 2 bases from J, leaving 8 bases between. The CDR3 extends over 14 amino acids. CDR1 and CDR2 (germline): SGDLS, YYNGEE. The sequencing sample was made of PBMCs or T cells enriched from blood (not recorded which). The chain couples TRBV9 to TRBJ2-5, with D perhaps TRBD2 (6 bases). This receptor was identified in a man aged 55-75 years who had recovered from COVID-19. The CDR3 reads CASSVVGTQETQYF. The CDR3 DNA reads as TGTGCCAGCAGCGTAGTGGGGACTCAAGAGACCCAGTACTTC. The full variable domain, rest sourced from reference TRBV9 and TRBJ2-5, is DSGVTQTPKHLITATGQRVTLRCSPRSGDLSVYWYQQSLDQGLQFLIQYYNGEERAKGNILERFSAQQFPDLHSELNLSSLELGDSALYFCASSVVGTQETQYFGPGTRLLVL.